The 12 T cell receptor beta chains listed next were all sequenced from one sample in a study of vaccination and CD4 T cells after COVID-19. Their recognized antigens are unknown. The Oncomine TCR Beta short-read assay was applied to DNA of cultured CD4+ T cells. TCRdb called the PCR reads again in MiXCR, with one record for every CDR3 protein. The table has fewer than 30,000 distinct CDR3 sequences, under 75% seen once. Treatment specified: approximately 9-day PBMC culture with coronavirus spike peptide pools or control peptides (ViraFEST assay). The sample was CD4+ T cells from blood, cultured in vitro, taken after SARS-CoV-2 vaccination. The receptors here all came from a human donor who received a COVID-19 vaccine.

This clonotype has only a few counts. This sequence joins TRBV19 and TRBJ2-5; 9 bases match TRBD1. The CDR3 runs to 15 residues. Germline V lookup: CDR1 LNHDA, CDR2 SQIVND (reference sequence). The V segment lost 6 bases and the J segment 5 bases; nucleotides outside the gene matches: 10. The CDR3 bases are TGTGCCAGTAGCAACCTGGACAGGGGATTGGAGACCCAGTACTTC. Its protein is CASSNLDRGLETQYF. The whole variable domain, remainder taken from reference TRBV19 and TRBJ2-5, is DGGITQSPKYLFRKEGQNVTLSCEQNLNHDAMYWYRQDPGQGLRLIYYSQIVNDFQKGDIAEGYSVSREKKESFPLTVTSAQKNPTAFYLCASSNLDRGLETQYFGPGTRLLVL.

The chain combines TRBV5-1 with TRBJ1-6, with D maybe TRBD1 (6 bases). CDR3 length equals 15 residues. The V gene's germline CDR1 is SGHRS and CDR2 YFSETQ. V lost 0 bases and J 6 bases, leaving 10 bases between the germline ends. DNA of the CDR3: TGCGCCAGCAGCTTGGGACAGGTAGCTAATTCACCCCTCCACTTT. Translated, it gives CASSLGQVANSPLHF.

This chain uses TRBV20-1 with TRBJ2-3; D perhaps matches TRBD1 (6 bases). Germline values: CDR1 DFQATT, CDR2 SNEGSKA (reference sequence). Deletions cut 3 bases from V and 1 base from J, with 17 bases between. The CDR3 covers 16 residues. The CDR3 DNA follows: TGCAGTGCTAGGGGCCTTACAGGGTGGGGCACAGATACGCAGTATTTT. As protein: CSARGLTGWGTDTQYF.

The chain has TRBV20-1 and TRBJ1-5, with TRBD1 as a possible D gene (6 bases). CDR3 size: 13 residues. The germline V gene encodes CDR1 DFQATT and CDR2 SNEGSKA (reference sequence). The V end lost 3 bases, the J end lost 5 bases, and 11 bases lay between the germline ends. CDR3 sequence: CSASRDTDQPQHF. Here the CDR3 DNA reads TGCAGTGCTAGCAGGGACACCGATCAGCCCCAGCATTTT.

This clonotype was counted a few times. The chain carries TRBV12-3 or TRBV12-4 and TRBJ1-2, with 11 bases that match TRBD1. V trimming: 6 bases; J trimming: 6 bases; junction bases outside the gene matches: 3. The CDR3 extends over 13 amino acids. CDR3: CASSQDRGHGYTF. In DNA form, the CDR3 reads TGTGCCAGCAGCCAGGACAGGGGGCATGGCTACACCTTC.

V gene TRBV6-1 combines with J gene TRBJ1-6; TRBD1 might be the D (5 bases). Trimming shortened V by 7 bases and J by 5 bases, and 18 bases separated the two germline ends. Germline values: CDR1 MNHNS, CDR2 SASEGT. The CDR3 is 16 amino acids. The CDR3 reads CASIFGGGGNNSPLHF. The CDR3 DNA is TGTGCCAGCATCTTTGGCGGGGGGGGGAATAATTCACCCCTCCACTTT.

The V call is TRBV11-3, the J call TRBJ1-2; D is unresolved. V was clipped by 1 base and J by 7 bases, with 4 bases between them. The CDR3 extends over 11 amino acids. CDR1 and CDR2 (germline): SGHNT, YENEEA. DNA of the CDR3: TGTGCCAGCAGCTTAGGCCCTGGCTACACCTTC. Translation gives CASSLGPGYTF.

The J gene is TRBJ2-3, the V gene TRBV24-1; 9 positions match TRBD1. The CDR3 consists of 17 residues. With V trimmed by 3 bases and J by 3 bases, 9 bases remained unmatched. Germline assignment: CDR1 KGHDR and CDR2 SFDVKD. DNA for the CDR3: TGTGCCACCAGTGATCCCACAGGGGGCAGCTTAACAGATACGCAGTATTTT. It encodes CATSDPTGGSLTDTQYF.

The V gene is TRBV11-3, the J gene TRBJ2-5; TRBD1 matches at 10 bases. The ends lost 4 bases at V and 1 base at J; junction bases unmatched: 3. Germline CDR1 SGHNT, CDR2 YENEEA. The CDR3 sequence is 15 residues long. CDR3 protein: CASSSGTGAQETQYF. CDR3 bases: TGTGCCAGCAGCTCCGGGACAGGGGCCCAAGAGACCCAGTACTTC.

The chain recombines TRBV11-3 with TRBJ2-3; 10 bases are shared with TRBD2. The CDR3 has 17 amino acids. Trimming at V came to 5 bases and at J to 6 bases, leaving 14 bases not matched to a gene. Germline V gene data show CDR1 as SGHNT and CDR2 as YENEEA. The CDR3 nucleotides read TGTGCCAGCAGCCCCACTTGGGAGCGGGGGGGCTCCGATACGCAGTATTTT. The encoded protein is CASSPTWERGGSDTQYF.

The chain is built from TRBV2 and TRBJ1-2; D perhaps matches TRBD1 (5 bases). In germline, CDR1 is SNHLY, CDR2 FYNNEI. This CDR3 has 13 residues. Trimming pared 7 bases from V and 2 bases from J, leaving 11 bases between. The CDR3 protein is CASKAGTNYGYTF. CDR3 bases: TGTGCCAGCAAGGCAGGGACGAACTATGGCTACACCTTC.

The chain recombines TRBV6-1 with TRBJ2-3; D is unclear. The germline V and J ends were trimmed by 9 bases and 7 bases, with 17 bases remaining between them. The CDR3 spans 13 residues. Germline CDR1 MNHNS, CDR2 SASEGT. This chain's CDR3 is CASEGRAFNTQYF. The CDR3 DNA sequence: TGTGCCAGTGAAGGACGGGCCTTTAATACGCAGTATTTT.